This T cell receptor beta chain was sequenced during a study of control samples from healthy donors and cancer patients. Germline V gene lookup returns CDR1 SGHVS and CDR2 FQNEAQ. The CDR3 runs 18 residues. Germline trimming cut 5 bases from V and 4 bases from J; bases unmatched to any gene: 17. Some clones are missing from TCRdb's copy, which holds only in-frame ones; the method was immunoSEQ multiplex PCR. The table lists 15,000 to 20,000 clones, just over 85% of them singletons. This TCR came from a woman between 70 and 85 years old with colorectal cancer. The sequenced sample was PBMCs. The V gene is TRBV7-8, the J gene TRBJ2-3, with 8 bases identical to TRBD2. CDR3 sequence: CASSPGLTAGGLADTQYF. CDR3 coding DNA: TGTGCCAGCAGCCCCGGTCTGACGGCGGGAGGACTGGCAGATACGCAGTATTTT.